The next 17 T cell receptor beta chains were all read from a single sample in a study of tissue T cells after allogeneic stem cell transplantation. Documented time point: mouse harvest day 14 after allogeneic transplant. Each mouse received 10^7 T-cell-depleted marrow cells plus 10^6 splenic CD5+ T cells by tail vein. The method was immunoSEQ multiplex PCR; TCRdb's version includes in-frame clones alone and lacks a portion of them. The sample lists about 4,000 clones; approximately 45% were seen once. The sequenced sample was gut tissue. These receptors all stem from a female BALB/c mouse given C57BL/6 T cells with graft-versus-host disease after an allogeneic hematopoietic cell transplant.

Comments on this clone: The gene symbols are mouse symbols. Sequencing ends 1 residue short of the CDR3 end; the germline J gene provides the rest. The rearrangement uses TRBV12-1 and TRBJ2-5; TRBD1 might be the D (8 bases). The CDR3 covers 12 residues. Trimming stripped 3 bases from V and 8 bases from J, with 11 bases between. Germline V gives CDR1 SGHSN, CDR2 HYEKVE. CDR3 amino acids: CASSYRGGTQYF. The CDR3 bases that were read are TGTGCCAGCTCTTACAGGGGGGGCACCCAGTAC. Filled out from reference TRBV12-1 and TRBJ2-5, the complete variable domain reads DSGVVQSPRHIIKEKGGRSVLTCIPISGHSNVVWYQQTLGKELKFLIQHYEKVERDKGFLPSRFSVQQFDDYHSEMNMSALELEDSAMYFCASSYRGGTQYFGPGTRLLVL.

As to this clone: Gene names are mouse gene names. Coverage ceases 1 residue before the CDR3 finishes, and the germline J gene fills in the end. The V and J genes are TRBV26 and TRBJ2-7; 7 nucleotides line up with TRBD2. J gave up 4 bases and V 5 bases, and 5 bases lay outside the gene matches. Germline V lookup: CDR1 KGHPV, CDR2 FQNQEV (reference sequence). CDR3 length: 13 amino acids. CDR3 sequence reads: CASSSDWVYEQYF. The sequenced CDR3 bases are TGTGCCAGCAGTTCCGACTGGGTTTATGAACAGTAC.

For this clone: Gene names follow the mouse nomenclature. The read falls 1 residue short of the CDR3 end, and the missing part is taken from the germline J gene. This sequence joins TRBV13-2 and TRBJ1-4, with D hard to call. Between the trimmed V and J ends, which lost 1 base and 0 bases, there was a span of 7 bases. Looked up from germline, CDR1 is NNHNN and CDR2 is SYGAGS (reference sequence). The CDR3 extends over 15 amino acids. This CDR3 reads CASGDRGISNERLFF. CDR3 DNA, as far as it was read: TGTGCCAGCGGTGATAGAGGGATTTCCAACGAAAGATTATTT.

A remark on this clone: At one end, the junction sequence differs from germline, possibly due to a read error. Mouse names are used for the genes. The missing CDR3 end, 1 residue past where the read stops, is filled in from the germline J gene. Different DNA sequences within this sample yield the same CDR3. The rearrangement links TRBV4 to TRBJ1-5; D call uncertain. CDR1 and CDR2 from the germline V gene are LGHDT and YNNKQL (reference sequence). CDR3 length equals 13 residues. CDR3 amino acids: CATSSTVNQAPLF. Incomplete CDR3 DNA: TGTGCCACCAGCTCAACAGTCAATCAGGCTCCGCTT.

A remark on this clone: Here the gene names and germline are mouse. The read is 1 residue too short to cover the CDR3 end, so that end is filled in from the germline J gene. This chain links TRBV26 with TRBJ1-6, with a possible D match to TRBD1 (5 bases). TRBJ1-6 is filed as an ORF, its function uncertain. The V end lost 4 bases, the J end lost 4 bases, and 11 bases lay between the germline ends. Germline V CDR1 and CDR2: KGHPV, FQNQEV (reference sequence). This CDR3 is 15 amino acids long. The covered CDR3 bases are TGTGCCAGCAGTCCCGGACAAAATTATAATTCGCCCCTCTAC. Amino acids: CASSPGQNYNSPLY. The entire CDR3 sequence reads CASSPGQNYNSPLYF.

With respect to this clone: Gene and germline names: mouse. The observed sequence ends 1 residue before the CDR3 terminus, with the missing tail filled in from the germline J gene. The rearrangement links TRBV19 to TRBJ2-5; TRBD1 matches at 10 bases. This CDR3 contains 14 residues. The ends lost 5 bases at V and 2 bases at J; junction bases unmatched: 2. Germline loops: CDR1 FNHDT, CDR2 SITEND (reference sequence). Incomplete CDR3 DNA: TGTGCCAGCAGGGACAGGGGGTTCCAAGACACCCAGTAC. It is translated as CASRDRGFQDTQY. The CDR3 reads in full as CASRDRGFQDTQYF.

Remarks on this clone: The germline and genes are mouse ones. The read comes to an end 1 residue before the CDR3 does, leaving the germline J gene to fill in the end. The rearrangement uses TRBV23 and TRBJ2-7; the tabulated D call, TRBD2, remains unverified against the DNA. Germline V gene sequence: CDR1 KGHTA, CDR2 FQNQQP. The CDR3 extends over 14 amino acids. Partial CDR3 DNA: TGCTCCAGCAGTCAAGACTGGGGGGGCTATGAACAGTAC. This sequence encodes CSSSQDWGGYEQY. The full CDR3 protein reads CSSSQDWGGYEQYF.

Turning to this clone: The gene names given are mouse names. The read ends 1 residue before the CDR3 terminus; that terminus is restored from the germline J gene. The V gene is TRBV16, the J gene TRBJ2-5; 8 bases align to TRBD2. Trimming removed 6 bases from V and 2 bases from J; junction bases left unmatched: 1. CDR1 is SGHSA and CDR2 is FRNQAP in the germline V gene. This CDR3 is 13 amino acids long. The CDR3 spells CASSGGGQDTQYF. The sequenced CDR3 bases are TGTGCAAGCAGTGGGGGGGGCCAAGACACCCAGTAC.

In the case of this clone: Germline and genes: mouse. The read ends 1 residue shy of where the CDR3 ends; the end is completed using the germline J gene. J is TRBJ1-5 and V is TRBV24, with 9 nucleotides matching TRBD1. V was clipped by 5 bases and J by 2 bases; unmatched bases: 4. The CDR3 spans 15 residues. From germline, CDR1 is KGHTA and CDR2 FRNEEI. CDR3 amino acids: CASSKQGADNQAPLF. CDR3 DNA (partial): TGTGCCAGCAGTAAACAGGGGGCGGACAACCAGGCTCCGCTT.

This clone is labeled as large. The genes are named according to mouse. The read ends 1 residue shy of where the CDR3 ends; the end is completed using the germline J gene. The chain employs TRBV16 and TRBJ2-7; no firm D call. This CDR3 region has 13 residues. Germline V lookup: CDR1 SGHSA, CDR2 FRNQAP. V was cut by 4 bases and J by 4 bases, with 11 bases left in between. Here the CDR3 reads CASSSDTYYEQYF. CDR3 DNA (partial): TGTGCAAGCAGCTCAGACACCTATTATGAACAGTAC.

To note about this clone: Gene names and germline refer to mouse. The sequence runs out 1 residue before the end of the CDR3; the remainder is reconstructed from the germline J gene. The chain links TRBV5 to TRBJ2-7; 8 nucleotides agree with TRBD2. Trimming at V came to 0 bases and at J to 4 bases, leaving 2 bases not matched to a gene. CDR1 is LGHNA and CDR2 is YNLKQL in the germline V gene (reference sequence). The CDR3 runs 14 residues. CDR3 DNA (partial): TGTGCCAGCAGCCAAGACCCTGGGGGGTATGAACAGTAC. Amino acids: CASSQDPGGYEQY. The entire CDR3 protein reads CASSQDPGGYEQYF.

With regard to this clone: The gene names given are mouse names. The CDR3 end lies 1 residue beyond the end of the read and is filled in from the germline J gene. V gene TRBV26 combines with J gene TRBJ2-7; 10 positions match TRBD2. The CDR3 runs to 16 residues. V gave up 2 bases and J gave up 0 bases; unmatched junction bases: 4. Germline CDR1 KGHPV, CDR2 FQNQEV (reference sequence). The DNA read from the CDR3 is TGTGCCAGCAGTCTGGCGACTGGGGGGAGCTCCTATGAACAGTAC. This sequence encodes CASSLATGGSSYEQY. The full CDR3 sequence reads CASSLATGGSSYEQYF.

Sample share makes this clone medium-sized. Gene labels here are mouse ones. CDR3 sequence: CASSDADDNNQAPLF. The CDR3 DNA, read in part, is TGTGCCAGCAGTGATGCAGACGATAACAACCAGGCTCCGCTT. This sequence joins TRBV13-3 and TRBJ1-5; D gene unclear. The CDR3 extends 1 residue past the end of the read, so its final part is completed from the germline J gene. The CDR3 extends over 15 amino acids. Trimming took 0 bases from V and 0 from J, leaving 7 bases between them. Germline CDR1 is NNHDY and CDR2 is SYVADS.

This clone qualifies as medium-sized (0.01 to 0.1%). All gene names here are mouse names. The sequenced part of the CDR3 DNA is TGTGCCAGCAGTCTGATGGGGAACTATGCTGAGCAGTTC. As protein: CASSLMGNYAEQF. The full CDR3 protein reads CASSLMGNYAEQFF. The chain couples TRBV26 to TRBJ2-1, with a weak D call TRBD2 (5 bases). Coverage ceases 1 residue before the CDR3 finishes, and the germline J gene fills in the end. Germline assignment: CDR1 KGHPV and CDR2 FQNQEV (reference sequence). The germline V and J ends were trimmed by 2 bases and 1 base, with 6 bases remaining between them. CDR3 length equals 14 residues. Together with reference TRBV26 and TRBJ2-1, the CDR3 gives the full variable domain: NSKVIQTPRYLVKGQGQKAKMRCIPEKGHPVVFWYQQNKNNEFKFLINFQNQEVLQQIDMTEKRFSAECPSNSPCSLEIQSSEAGDSALYLCASSLMGNYAEQFFGPGTRLTVL.

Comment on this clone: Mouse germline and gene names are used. Partial CDR3 DNA: TGTGCCAGCAGTCTGTACGGGACAGGGGGGAACCAAAACACCTTGTAC. It specifies CASSLYGTGGNQNTLY. The CDR3 reads in full as CASSLYGTGGNQNTLYF. This rearrangement joins TRBV24 to TRBJ2-4, with TRBD1 identical over 11 bases. The read ends 1 residue early relative to the CDR3; the germline J gene fills the gap. The CDR3 is 17 amino acids. Trimming cost V 0 bases and J 3 bases; bases outside gene matches: 5. Germline V gene lookup returns CDR1 KGHTA and CDR2 FRNEEI.

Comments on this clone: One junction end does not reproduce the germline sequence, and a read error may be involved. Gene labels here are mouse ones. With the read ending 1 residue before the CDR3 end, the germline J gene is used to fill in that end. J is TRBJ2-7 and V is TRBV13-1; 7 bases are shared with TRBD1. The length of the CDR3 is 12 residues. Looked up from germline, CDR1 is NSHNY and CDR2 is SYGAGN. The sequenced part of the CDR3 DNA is TGCCAGCCCTGGACAGGCGTCTATGAACAGTAC. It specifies CQPWTGVYEQY. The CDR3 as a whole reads CQPWTGVYEQYF.

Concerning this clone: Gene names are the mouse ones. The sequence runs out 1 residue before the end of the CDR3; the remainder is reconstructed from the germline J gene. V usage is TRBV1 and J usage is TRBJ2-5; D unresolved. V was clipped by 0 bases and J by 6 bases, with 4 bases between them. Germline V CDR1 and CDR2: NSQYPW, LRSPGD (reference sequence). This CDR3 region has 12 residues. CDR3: CTCSADRDTQYF. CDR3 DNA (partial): TGCACCTGCAGTGCAGATCGGGACACCCAGTAC.